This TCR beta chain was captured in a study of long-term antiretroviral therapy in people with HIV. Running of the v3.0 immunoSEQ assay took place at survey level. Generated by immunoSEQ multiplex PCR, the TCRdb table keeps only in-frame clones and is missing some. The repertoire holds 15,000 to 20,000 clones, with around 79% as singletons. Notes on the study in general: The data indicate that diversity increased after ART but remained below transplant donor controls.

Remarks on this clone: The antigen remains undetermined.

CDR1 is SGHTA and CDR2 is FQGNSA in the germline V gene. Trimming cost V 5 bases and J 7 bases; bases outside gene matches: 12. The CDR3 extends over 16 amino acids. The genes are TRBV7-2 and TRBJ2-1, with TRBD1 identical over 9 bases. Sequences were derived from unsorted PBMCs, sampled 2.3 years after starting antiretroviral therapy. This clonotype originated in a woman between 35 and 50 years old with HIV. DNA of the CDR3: TGTGCCAGCAGCGAGGAGACCGGGACAGGGAAAAATGAGCAGTTCTTC. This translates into CASSEETGTGKNEQFF.